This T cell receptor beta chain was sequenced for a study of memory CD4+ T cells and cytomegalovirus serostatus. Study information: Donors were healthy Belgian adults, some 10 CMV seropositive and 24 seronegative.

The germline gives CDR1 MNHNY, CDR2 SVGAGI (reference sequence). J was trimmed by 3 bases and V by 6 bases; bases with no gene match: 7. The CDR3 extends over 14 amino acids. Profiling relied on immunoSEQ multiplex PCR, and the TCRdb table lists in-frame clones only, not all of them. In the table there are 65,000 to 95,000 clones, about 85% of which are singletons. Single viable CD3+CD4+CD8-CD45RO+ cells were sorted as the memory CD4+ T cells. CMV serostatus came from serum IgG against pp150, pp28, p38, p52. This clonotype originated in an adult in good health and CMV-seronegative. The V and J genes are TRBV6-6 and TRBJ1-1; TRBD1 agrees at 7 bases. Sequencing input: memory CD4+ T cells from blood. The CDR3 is CASRLEQGHTEAFF. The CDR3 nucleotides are TGTGCCAGCAGGTTAGAACAGGGGCACACTGAAGCTTTCTTT.